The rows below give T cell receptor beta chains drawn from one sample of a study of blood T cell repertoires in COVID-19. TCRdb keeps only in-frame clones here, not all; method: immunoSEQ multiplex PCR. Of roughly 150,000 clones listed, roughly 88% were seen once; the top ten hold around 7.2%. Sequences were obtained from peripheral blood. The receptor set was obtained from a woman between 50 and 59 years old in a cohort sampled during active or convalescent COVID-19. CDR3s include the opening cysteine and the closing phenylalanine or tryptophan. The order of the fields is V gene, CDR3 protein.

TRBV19,CASRGGVGTSGGRINEQFF
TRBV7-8,CASSTGYIQPQHF
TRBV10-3,CAIRNIGRDSPLHF
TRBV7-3,CASSRGGSTDTQYF
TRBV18,CASSPRDTTNYGYTF
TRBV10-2,CASSESTWAVNTGELFF
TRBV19,CASSRQGATEAFF
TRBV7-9,CASSLGGTGRRYEQYF
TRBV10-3,CAISLPSSGNTIYF
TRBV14,CASSQGAITYEQYF
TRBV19,CASKGPVDNSPLHF
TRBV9,CASSAQFSVLQAAGPDTQYF
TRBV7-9,CASSFDEVSYGYTF
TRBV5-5,CASSLGGQSYGYTF
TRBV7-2,CASSLRPDIGELFF
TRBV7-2,CASSPTRGNYGYTF
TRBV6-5,CASRRTAANTEAFF
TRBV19,CASSRTGRGSGELFF
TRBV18,CASSPRRDSSIYGYTF
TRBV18,CASSHRSGRGNTGELFF
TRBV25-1,CASRMGPSGNTIYF
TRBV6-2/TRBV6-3,CASSSPVGGNEQFF
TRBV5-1,CASSSGQGGEKLFF
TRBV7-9,CASSLPGTRSYEQYF
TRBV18,CASSPGTAGVGTEAFF
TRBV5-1,CASSPIVQGAENTIYF
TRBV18,CASSPRLNTDTQYF
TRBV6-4,CASSVDRGGGDTQYF
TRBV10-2,CASRDGQFSNQPQHF
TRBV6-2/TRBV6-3,CASSKAPPGAAVKGELFF
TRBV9,CASSPRGTSSGEQYF
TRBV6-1,CASSARTSGGTLSRYEQFF
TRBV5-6,CASRPTAGGFDTQYF
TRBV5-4,CASRPTIVAHEQFF
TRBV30,CAWTRDSLAKNIQYF
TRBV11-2,CASSNLAGGRQETQYF
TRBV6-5,CASSPRVNSPLHF
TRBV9,CASSVASGGGQETQYF
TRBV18,CASSPRTGAPTPYGYTF
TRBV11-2,CASSSGTGGWEQFF
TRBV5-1,CASTETGWPGNTIYF
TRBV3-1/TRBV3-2,CASSQFEASNEQFF